Below, 12 T cell receptor beta chains from the same sample are listed, as sequenced in a study of blood T cell repertoires in COVID-19. The method was immunoSEQ multiplex PCR; TCRdb's version includes in-frame clones alone and lacks a portion of them. The sample holds 220,000 or so clones, approximately 90% seen once. Material for sequencing was PBMCs or T cells enriched from blood (not recorded which). The source is a man aged 45 to 65 who had been exposed to COVID-19.

The CDR3, as DNA: TGCGCCAGCAGTACCGGGACACAAAAACCTAAAACAGATACGCAGTATTTT. This codes for CASSTGTQKPKTDTQYF. The chain uses TRBV4-1 and TRBJ2-3; weak D call: TRBD1 (6 bases). Trimming left V 6 bases short and J 3 bases short, with 22 bases between. The CDR3 is 17 amino acids. Looked up from germline, CDR1 is MGHRA and CDR2 is YSYEKL.

The gene calls are TRBV4-2 and TRBJ2-3; the match to TRBD2 covers 9 bases. The CDR3 sequence is 18 residues long. Germline V gene sequence: CDR1 LGHNA, CDR2 YNFKEQ. The ends lost 0 bases at V and 5 bases at J; junction bases unmatched: 12. The CDR3 here is CASSQDLAGGRAIDTQYF. CDR3 sequence (DNA): TGTGCCAGCAGCCAAGATTTGGCTGGCGGGAGGGCCATAGATACGCAGTATTTT.

The chain joins TRBV6-5 to TRBJ2-5; 8 bases line up with TRBD2. Germline V gene data show CDR1 as MNHEY and CDR2 as SVGAGI. The J segment lost 5 bases and the V segment lost 7 bases, leaving 6 bases of the junction unmatched. CDR3 length equals 13 residues. This CDR3 is CASTLPGGETQYF. Written as DNA, the CDR3 is TGTGCCAGCACCCTTCCGGGAGGGGAGACCCAGTACTTC.

This clone was detected only once. The chain carries TRBV2 and TRBJ1-2, with 8 bases aligning to TRBD1. Trimming removed 7 bases from V and 3 bases from J; junction bases left unmatched: 10. There are 15 residues in the CDR3. Germline assignment: CDR1 SNHLY and CDR2 FYNNEI. This CDR3 is CASKDQGALDYGYTF. For the CDR3, the DNA is TGTGCCAGCAAGGATCAGGGGGCGCTTGACTATGGCTACACCTTC. The full variable domain, in which reference TRBV2 and TRBJ1-2 provide the parts outside the CDR3, is EPEVTQTPSHQVTQMGQEVILRCVPISNHLYFYWYRQILGQKVEFLVSFYNNEISEKSEIFDDQFSVERPDGSNFTLKIRSTKLEDSAMYFCASKDQGALDYGYTFGSGTRLTVV.

This clone was seen a handful of times. The genes are TRBV7-6 and TRBJ1-3; no definite D call. The CDR3 extends over 15 amino acids. V lost 5 bases and J 2 bases, leaving 13 bases between the germline ends. Germline V lookup: CDR1 SGHVS, CDR2 FNYEAQ. The CDR3 DNA reads TGTGCCAGCAGCCTCTCGGGAGGGCCTGGAAACACCATATATTTT. Its translation is CASSLSGGPGNTIYF.

This chain uses TRBV5-5 with TRBJ2-5; D possibly corresponds to TRBD1 (7 bases). This CDR3 spans 13 amino acids. Per germline, CDR1 SGHKS and CDR2 YYEKEE (reference sequence). V was shortened by 1 base and J by 4 bases, with 8 bases between the two germline ends. The CDR3 region is CASSLQGGETQYF. For the CDR3, the DNA is TGTGCCAGCAGCTTGCAGGGGGGAGAGACCCAGTACTTC.

The V call is TRBV28, the J call TRBJ1-5; 10 bases agree with TRBD1. The CDR3 runs to 15 residues. CDR1 and CDR2 (germline): MDHEN, SYDVKM. The junction had 3 bases not matched to a gene; V was cut back by 0 bases and J by 7 bases. CDR3 sequence: CASSLWGQGKQPQHF. For the CDR3, the DNA is TGTGCCAGCAGTTTATGGGGACAGGGGAAACAGCCCCAGCATTTT.

DNA for the CDR3: TGTGCCAGCAGCTGGACAGGCTCAGCGGAGACCCAGTACTTC. Translating it yields CASSWTGSAETQYF. This chain connects TRBV7-3 to TRBJ2-5; the match to TRBD1 covers 7 bases. There are 14 residues in the CDR3. The germline V gene encodes CDR1 SGHTA and CDR2 FQGTGA. Trimming removed 4 bases from V and 5 bases from J; junction bases left unmatched: 7.

CDR3: CSVYGSSGNYGYTF. The CDR3, as DNA: TGCAGCGTCTACGGTTCCTCAGGGAACTATGGCTACACCTTC. This chain connects TRBV29-1 to TRBJ1-2, with D maybe TRBD1 (5 bases). The CDR3 length is 14 residues. Trimming left V 6 bases short and J 2 bases short, with 16 bases between. CDR1 and CDR2 from the germline V gene are SQVTM and ANQGSEA.

Here the CDR3 reads CASSEHQYSGNTIYF. CDR3 coding DNA: TGTGCCAGCAGTGAACACCAGTACTCTGGAAACACCATATATTTT. The chain links TRBV2 to TRBJ1-3; no reliable D call. This CDR3 spans 15 amino acids. Between the trimmed V and J ends, which lost 2 bases and 0 bases, there was a span of 8 bases. Germline V gene sequence: CDR1 SNHLY, CDR2 FYNNEI.

The rearrangement joins TRBV2 to TRBJ1-1, with 9 bases matching TRBD1. The CDR3 totals 15 residues. Unmatched junction bases numbered 6, after V lost 7 bases and J lost 0 bases. The V gene's germline CDR1 is SNHLY and CDR2 FYNNEI. CDR3 sequence: CASTKRTGVNTEAFF. DNA of the CDR3: TGTGCCAGCACTAAACGGACAGGGGTGAACACTGAAGCTTTCTTT.

The V call is TRBV7-2, the J call TRBJ1-2, with unresolved D. With 1 base removed from V and 0 bases from J, the gap between germline ends came to 6 bases. The CDR3 has 14 amino acids. CDR1 is SGHTA and CDR2 is FQGNSA in the germline V gene. CDR3 region: CASSLGTANYGYTF. For the CDR3, the DNA is TGTGCCAGCAGCTTAGGCACAGCTAACTATGGCTACACCTTC.